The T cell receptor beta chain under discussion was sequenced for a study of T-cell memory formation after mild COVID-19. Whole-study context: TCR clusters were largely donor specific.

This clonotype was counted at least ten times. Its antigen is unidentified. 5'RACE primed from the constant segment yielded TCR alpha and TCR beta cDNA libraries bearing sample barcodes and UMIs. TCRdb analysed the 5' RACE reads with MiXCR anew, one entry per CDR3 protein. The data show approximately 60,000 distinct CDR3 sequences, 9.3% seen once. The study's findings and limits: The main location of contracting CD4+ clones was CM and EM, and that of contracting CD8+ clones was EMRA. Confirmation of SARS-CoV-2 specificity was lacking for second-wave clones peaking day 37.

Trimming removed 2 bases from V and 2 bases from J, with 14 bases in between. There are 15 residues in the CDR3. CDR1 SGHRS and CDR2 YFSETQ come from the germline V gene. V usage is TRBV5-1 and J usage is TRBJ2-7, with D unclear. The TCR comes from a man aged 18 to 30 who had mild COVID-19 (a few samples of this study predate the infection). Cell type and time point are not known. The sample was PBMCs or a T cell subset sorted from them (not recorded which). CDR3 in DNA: TGCGCCAGCAGCTTTAGCCCGGTACAGCCCTACGAGCAGTACTTC. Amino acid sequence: CASSFSPVQPYEQYF.